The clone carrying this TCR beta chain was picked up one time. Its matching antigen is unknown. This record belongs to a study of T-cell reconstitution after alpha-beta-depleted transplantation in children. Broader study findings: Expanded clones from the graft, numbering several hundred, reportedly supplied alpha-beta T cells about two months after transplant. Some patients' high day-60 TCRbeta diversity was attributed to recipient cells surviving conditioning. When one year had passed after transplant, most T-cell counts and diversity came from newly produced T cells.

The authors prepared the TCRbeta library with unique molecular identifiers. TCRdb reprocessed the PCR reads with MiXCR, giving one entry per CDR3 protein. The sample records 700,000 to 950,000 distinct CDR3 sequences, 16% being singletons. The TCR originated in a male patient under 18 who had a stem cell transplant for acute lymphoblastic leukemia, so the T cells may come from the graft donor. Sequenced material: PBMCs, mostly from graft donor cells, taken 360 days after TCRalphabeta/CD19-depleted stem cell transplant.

The CDR3 loop reads CASSHSDRAILAGVADTQYF. The CDR3 DNA follows: TGTGCCAGCAGCCACTCGGACAGGGCTATACTAGCGGGAGTAGCAGATACGCAGTATTTT. The rearrangement joins TRBV14 to TRBJ2-3; TRBD2 aligns across 11 bases. The CDR3 runs to 20 residues. V lost 3 bases, J lost 4 bases, and 18 bases stayed unmatched. The germline V gene has CDR1 SGHDN and CDR2 FVKESK.